Here is one T cell receptor (beta chain) with its context. Its target is not known. The sample is drawn from a study of T-cell memory formation after mild COVID-19. Overall study context: In these data, TCR clusters were largely donor specific.

From 5'RACE with constant-segment primers came TCR alpha and TCR beta cDNA libraries that carried sample barcodes and UMIs. TCRdb reprocessed the 5' RACE reads with MiXCR, giving one entry per CDR3 protein. The table shows approximately 580,000 distinct CDR3 sequences, with about a fifth occurring only once. CDR3 length: 13 residues. CDR1 is SGHVS and CDR2 is FQNEAQ in the germline V gene. V lost 4 bases, J lost 10 bases, and 16 bases lay in between. Broader study findings: The main location of contracting CD4+ clones was CM and EM, and that of contracting CD8+ clones was EMRA. The study found balanced CD4/CD8 in clones contracting day 15 to 85 and a CD4+ lean in later expanders.

The sequence came from an adult woman who had mild COVID-19 (a few samples of this study predate the infection). Cell type and time point are not known. V usage is TRBV7-8 and J usage is TRBJ1-1; possibly TRBD1 for D (5 bases). Source material: PBMCs or a T cell subset sorted from them (not recorded which). In DNA, the CDR3 is TGTGCCAGCAGCTCGCAGGGAGGGGTAGGAGCTTTCTTT. This codes for CASSSQGGVGAFF. The full variable domain, with the rest looked up from reference TRBV7-8 and TRBJ1-1, is GAGVSQSPRYKVAKRGQDVALRCDPISGHVSLFWYQQALGQGPEFLTYFQNEAQLDKSGLPSDRFFAERPEGSVSTLKIQRTQQEDSAVYLCASSSQGGVGAFFGQGTRLTVV.